The clone carrying this T cell receptor (beta chain) was detected once. Its target is not known. V was cut by 2 bases and J by 1 base, with 8 bases left in between. The CDR3 sequence is 14 residues long. Per the germline V gene, CDR1 is MNHEY and CDR2 is SVGAGI. Repertoires were generated with immunoSEQ multiplex PCR, while TCRdb's copy carries only in-frame clones and drops some. This sample yields tens of thousands of clones, of which 88% are seen a single time; 9.5% to 15% belongs to the top ten. This record belongs to a study of OX40 agonist ivuxolimab in advanced cancers. Across the study: Three patients showed partial responses: one hepatocellular carcinoma and two cutaneous melanoma cases. General study findings and limits: Low normalized T-cell clonal expansion also characterized some of the nonresponders.

The V call is TRBV6-5, the J call TRBJ1-1; D remains ambiguous. The sample consisted of CD4+ or CD8+ T cells sorted from blood, taken in a trial of the OX40 agonist ivuxolimab. The sequence came from an adult with an advanced solid tumor such as melanoma, head and neck, liver or kidney cancer. CDR3 region: CASSYVGENTEAFF. The CDR3, as DNA: TGTGCCAGCAGTTACGTCGGAGAGAACACTGAAGCTTTCTTT.